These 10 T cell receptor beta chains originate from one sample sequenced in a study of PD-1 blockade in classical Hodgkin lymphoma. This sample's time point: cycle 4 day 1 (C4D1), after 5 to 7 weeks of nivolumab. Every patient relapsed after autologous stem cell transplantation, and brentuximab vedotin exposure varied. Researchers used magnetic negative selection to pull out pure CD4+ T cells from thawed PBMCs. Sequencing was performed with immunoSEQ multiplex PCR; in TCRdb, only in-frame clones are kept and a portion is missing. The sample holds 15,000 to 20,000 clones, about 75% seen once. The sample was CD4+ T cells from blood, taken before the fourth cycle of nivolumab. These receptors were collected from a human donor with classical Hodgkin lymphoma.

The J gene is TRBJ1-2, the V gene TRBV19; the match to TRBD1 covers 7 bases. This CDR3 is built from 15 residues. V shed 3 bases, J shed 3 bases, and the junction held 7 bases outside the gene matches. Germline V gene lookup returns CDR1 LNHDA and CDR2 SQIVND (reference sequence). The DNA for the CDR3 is TGTGCCAGTAGTATGGAGGGGGCGCTTGACTATGGCTACACCTTC. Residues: CASSMEGALDYGYTF. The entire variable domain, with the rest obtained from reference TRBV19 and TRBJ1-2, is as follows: DGGITQSPKYLFRKEGQNVTLSCEQNLNHDAMYWYRQDPGQGLRLIYYSQIVNDFQKGDIAEGYSVSREKKESFPLTVTSAQKNPTAFYLCASSMEGALDYGYTFGSGTRLTVV.

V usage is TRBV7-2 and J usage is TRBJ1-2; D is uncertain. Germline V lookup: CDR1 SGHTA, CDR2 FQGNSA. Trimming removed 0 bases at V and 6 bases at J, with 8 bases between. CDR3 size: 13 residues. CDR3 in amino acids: CASSLARLDGYTF. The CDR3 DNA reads TGTGCCAGCAGCTTAGCCCGGCTGGATGGCTACACCTTC.

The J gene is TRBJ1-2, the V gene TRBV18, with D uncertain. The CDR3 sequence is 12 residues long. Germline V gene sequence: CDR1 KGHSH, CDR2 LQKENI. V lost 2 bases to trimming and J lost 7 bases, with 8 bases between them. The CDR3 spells CASSPVGIGYTF. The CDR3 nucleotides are TGTGCCAGCTCACCAGTGGGAATTGGCTACACCTTC. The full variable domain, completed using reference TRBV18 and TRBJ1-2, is NAGVMQNPRHLVRRRGQEARLRCSPMKGHSHVYWYRQLPEEGLKFMVYLQKENIIDESGMPKERFSAEFPKEGPSILRIQQVVRGDSAAYFCASSPVGIGYTFGSGTRLTVV.

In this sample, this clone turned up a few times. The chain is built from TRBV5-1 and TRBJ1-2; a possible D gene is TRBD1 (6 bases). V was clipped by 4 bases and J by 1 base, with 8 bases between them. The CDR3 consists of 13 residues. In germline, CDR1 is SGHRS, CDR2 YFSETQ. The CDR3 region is CASSVRGNYGYTF. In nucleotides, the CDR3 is TGCGCCAGCAGCGTCAGGGGTAACTATGGCTACACCTTC. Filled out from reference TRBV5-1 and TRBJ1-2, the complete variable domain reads KAGVTQTPRYLIKTRGQQVTLSCSPISGHRSVSWYQQTPGQGLQFLFEYFSETQRNKGNFPGRFSGRQFSNSRSEMNVSTLELGDSALYLCASSVRGNYGYTFGSGTRLTVV.

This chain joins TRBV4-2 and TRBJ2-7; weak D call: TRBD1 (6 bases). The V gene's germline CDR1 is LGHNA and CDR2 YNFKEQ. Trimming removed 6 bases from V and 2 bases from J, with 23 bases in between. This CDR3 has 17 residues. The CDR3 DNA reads TGTGCCAGCAGTCAAAGAATGGACAGCTTATTTACCTACGAGCAGTACTTC. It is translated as CASSQRMDSLFTYEQYF.

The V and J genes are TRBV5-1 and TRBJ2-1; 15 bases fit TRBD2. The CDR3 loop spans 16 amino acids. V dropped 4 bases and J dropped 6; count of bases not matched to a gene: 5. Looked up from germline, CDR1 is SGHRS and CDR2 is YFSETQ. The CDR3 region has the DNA TGCGCCAGCAGCCCGGGACTAGCGGGGGGCCTCAATGAGCAGTTCTTC. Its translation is CASSPGLAGGLNEQFF.

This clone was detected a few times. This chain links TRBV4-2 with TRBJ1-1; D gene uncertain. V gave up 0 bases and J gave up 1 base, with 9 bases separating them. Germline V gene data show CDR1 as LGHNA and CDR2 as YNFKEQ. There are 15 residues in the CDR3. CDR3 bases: TGTGCCAGCAGCCAAGATAGGGCCGGGAACACTGAAGCTTTCTTT. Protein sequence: CASSQDRAGNTEAFF.

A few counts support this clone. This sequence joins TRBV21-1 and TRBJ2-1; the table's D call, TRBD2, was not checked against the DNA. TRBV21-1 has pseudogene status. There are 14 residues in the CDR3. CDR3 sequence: CASSGSRTYNEQFF. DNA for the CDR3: TGTGCCAGCAGCGGGTCGCGGACCTACAATGAGCAGTTCTTC.

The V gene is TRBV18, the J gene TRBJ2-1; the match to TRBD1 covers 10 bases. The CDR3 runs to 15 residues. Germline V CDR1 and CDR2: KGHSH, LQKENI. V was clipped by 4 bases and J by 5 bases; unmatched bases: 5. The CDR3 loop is CASSLRDRGNNEQFF. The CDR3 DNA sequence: TGTGCCAGCTCACTCCGGGACAGGGGAAACAATGAGCAGTTCTTC.

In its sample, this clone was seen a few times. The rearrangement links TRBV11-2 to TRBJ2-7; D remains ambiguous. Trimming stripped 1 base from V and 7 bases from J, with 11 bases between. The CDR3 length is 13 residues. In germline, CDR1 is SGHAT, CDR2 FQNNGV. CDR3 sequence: CASSLGAQREQYF. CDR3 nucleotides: TGTGCCAGCAGCTTAGGGGCGCAACGAGAGCAGTACTTC.